This TCR beta chain was recorded in a study of sequential checkpoint blockade in melanoma. On the study more broadly: Arm A got nivolumab then ipilimumab; arm B the reverse, 1:1.

Data came from immunoSEQ multiplex PCR; TCRdb stores just in-frame clones and leaves some out. In the table there are about 7,700 clones, about 60% of which are singletons. CDR3 length equals 16 residues. V shed 2 bases and J shed 11 bases, with 19 bases lying between them. Looked up from germline, CDR1 is MGHRA and CDR2 is YSYEKL. Regarding treatment: randomized to nivolumab then ipilimumab (arm A) or the reverse (arm B). No patient had prior DNA-damaging chemotherapy. From thawed PBMCs, live CD3+CD8+ cells negative for CD19 and CD56 were sorted. The rearrangement links TRBV4-1 to TRBJ1-6, with D hard to call. The sample was CD8+ T cells sorted from blood (inferred from file names), taken from a patient given nivolumab and ipilimumab in sequence. This clonotype was sampled from a human donor with melanoma. This chain's CDR3 is CASSQTHRDPPTPLHF. For the CDR3, the DNA is TGCGCCAGCAGCCAAACCCACCGGGATCCACCGACACCCCTCCACTTT.